This T cell receptor (beta chain) stems from a study of T cells in tumors after PD-1 blockade. The overall study: No patient had prior checkpoint blockade, systemic immunosuppression, or radiotherapy within 4 weeks. Either cemiplimab 350 mg every 2 weeks or pembrolizumab 200 mg every 3 weeks was given. A subset received ongoing vismodegib 150 mg daily alongside anti-PD-1 therapy. Overall study results and limits: About 41% of tumor TCR clonotypes were also found in blood.

Germline V lookup: CDR1 SGHVS, CDR2 FNYEAQ. Trimming removed 5 bases from V and 6 bases from J, with 16 bases in between. The CDR3 consists of 15 residues. Of note for this clone: Its target is unknown.

Assay used: immunoSEQ multiplex PCR; TCRdb lists only in-frame clones, some missing. The sample has around 34,000 clones; roughly two thirds are singletons. The material was PBMCs, obtained after anti-PD-1 treatment. The V and J genes are TRBV7-6 and TRBJ2-2, with TRBD2 as a possible D gene (6 bases). This clonotype was obtained from a human donor with basal cell carcinoma. DNA of the CDR3: TGTGCCAGCAGCGCGGAGAGGAGGGCCGCCGGGGAGCTGTTTTTT. It is translated as CASSAERRAAGELFF.